These 12 T cell receptor beta chains share one sample of origin, sequenced in a study of blood T cell repertoires in COVID-19. Here immunoSEQ multiplex PCR was the method, and the copy in TCRdb shows in-frame clones only, minus some. The repertoire holds 250,000 or so clones, with about 83% as singletons. Sequenced material: peripheral blood. The receptor source for this set is a man aged 45-65 years with acute or convalescent COVID-19.

The V and J genes are TRBV6-5 and TRBJ1-4; D is undetermined. The CDR3 is 14 amino acids. V lost 2 bases to trimming and J lost 6 bases, with 10 bases between them. Germline CDR1 MNHEY, CDR2 SVGAGI. The CDR3 DNA sequence: TGTGCCAGCAGTTACCGACAACCGTATGAAAAACTGTTTTTT. It is translated as CASSYRQPYEKLFF.

Remarks on this clone: In the same sample, other DNA sequences code for this CDR3. The chain couples TRBV5-1 to TRBJ1-1; tentatively, D is TRBD1 (5 bases). Germline V gives CDR1 SGHRS, CDR2 YFSETQ. V was shortened by 0 bases and J by 0 bases, with 9 bases between the two germline ends. The CDR3 runs 15 residues. The chain's CDR3 is CASSLGGTLNTEAFF. The CDR3 nucleotides read TGCGCCAGCAGCTTGGGGGGCACCTTGAACACTGAAGCTTTCTTT.

The V call is TRBV6-5, the J call TRBJ1-5; 10 nucleotides line up with TRBD1. The V and J ends lost 6 bases and 7 bases, in that order; junction bases with no gene match: 6. The CDR3 consists of 14 residues. Germline V gene data show CDR1 as MNHEY and CDR2 as SVGAGI. The CDR3 region has the DNA TGTGCCAGCAGCTCGGGACAGGGGAAACAGCCCCAGCATTTT. This encodes CASSSGQGKQPQHF.

This chain connects TRBV6-5 to TRBJ2-1; tentatively, D is TRBD2 (6 bases). Per germline, CDR1 MNHEY and CDR2 SVGAGI. Trimming cost V 3 bases and J 2 bases, with 11 bases left between them. CDR3 length: 15 amino acids. The CDR3 DNA follows: TGTGCCAGCAGTTATACGGGAGTCCCCTACAATGAGCAGTTCTTC. Translation gives CASSYTGVPYNEQFF.

The chain has TRBV27 and TRBJ1-5, with 10 bases aligning to TRBD1. V lost 5 bases, J lost 5 bases, and 12 bases stayed unmatched. CDR3 length: 17 residues. Germline V gene data show CDR1 as MNHEY and CDR2 as SMNVEV (reference sequence). CDR3 coding DNA: TGTGCCAGCAGTCCGGGACAGGGGAGGTCATTGGATCAGCCCCAGCATTTT. It encodes CASSPGQGRSLDQPQHF.

The V call is TRBV28, the J call TRBJ1-5, with 7 bases matching TRBD1. This CDR3 has 14 residues. From germline, CDR1 is MDHEN and CDR2 SYDVKM. V trimming: 5 bases; J trimming: 5 bases; junction bases outside the gene matches: 6. The CDR3 is CASSTDRADQPQHF. CDR3 coding DNA: TGTGCCAGCAGTACCGACAGGGCCGATCAGCCCCAGCATTTT.

The chain uses TRBV13 and TRBJ2-4, with a weak D call TRBD2 (5 bases). Trimming removed 4 bases at V and 1 base at J, with 17 bases between. This CDR3 region has 17 residues. Germline V gene sequence: CDR1 PRHDT, CDR2 FYEKMQ (reference sequence). CDR3 DNA sequence: TGTGCCAGCAGCTCCTTCCCAAGGACGGGGGCCAAAAACATTCAGTACTTC. Amino acid sequence: CASSSFPRTGAKNIQYF.

This clone was found once. In the same sample, other DNA sequences code for this CDR3. The gene calls are TRBV2 and TRBJ2-7; a weak D match, TRBD1 (5 bases). Germline CDR1 is SNHLY and CDR2 is FYNNEI. This CDR3 comprises 11 residues. V lost 6 bases and J lost 3, with 6 bases in between. The CDR3 nucleotides are TGTGCCAGCAGCGACAGCTACGAGCAGTACTTC. Amino acid sequence: CASSDSYEQYF.

The J gene is TRBJ2-3, the V gene TRBV6-5; weak D call: TRBD1 (6 bases). The CDR3 is 14 amino acids. V dropped 6 bases and J dropped 2 bases, with 12 bases sitting between them. CDR1 is MNHEY, CDR2 SVGAGI, per germline. The CDR3, as DNA: TGTGCCAGCAGAAGGGGACATCTCACAGATACGCAGTATTTT. It specifies CASRRGHLTDTQYF.

The chain recombines TRBV29-1 with TRBJ1-1; D might be TRBD1 (6 bases). CDR1 is SQVTM and CDR2 is ANQGSEA in the germline V gene. Trimming removed 8 bases at V and 7 bases at J, with 23 bases between. CDR3 length equals 14 residues. The CDR3 sequence: CSFKGRRGGIEAFF. Here the CDR3 DNA reads TGCAGCTTCAAGGGGCGCAGGGGAGGGATTGAAGCTTTCTTT.

The gene calls are TRBV7-9 and TRBJ1-2; 7 nucleotides line up with TRBD1. V was pared by 5 bases and J by 8 bases, with 5 bases of the junction left unmatched. CDR3 length: 12 amino acids. Per the germline V gene, CDR1 is SEHNR and CDR2 is FQNEAQ (reference sequence). In DNA, the CDR3 is TGTGCCAGCAGCGACAGGGTCGGCGGCTACACCTTC. It encodes CASSDRVGGYTF.

The chain recombines TRBV18 with TRBJ2-7; 10 positions match TRBD1. CDR1 KGHSH and CDR2 LQKENI come from the germline V gene. The CDR3 covers 16 residues. J was trimmed by 5 bases and V by 5 bases; bases with no gene match: 12. CDR3 sequence reads: CASSSAWGQGPHEQYF. DNA for the CDR3: TGTGCCAGCTCATCAGCATGGGGACAGGGGCCCCACGAGCAGTACTTC.